Shown below are 23 T cell receptor beta chains from a single sample sequenced in a study of cytomegalovirus exposure and HLA in healthy donors. Researchers ran the PCR with 60 Vbeta and 13 Jbeta primers. Assay used: immunoSEQ multiplex PCR; TCRdb lists only in-frame clones, some missing. The table has about 180,000 clones, around 80% seen once. Sample: PBMCs. These receptors were taken from a man in his forties in good health and CMV-seronegative.

This clone was seen a single time. The gene calls are TRBV19 and TRBJ2-7; weak D call: TRBD2 (7 bases). There are 12 residues in the CDR3. Trimming removed 8 bases from V and 4 bases from J, with 12 bases in between. Germline CDR1 is LNHDA and CDR2 is SQIVND (reference sequence). CDR3 loop: CASGEGGYEQYF. Here the CDR3 DNA reads TGTGCCAGTGGAGAGGGGGGGTACGAGCAGTACTTC. Looking up the rest from reference TRBV19 and TRBJ2-7 gives the full variable domain: DGGITQSPKYLFRKEGQNVTLSCEQNLNHDAMYWYRQDPGQGLRLIYYSQIVNDFQKGDIAEGYSVSREKKESFPLTVTSAQKNPTAFYLCASGEGGYEQYFGPGTRLTVT.

The rearrangement links TRBV18 to TRBJ2-2; D is perhaps TRBD1 (5 bases). This CDR3 region has 13 residues. CDR1 is KGHSH and CDR2 is LQKENI in the germline V gene. V was trimmed by 5 bases and J by 1 base, leaving 5 bases between them. This CDR3 reads CASSTGNTGELFF. DNA for the CDR3: TGTGCCAGCTCAACAGGGAACACCGGGGAGCTGTTTTTT.

V and J are TRBV2 and TRBJ1-2; no reliable D call. This CDR3 has 11 residues. CDR1 is SNHLY and CDR2 is FYNNEI in the germline V gene. Trimming shortened V by 2 bases and J by 14 bases, and 12 bases separated the two germline ends. The CDR3 here is CASSENGGRTF. The CDR3 DNA follows: TGTGCCAGCAGTGAAAACGGCGGGAGGACCTTC.

This chain joins TRBV19 and TRBJ1-5; 8 positions match TRBD1. V lost 2 bases, J lost 6 bases, and 15 bases stayed unmatched. The CDR3 totals 18 residues. Germline CDR1 reads LNHDA; CDR2 reads SQIVND (reference sequence). The CDR3 DNA is TGTGCCAGTAGTATACCCCCACGGATTGGACAGGGAAGTCAGCCCCAGCATTTT. It specifies CASSIPPRIGQGSQPQHF.

There are a few counts of this clone. One end of the junction varies from germline; a read error may be responsible. The genes are TRBV7-9 and TRBJ2-1; 12 nucleotides match TRBD1. The CDR3 has 16 residues. Germline V lookup: CDR1 SEHNR, CDR2 FQNEAQ (reference sequence). The CDR3 DNA reads as TGCGCCAGCAGCGACCGGGACAGGGGGCTCTACAATGAGCAGTTCTTC. It specifies CASSDRDRGLYNEQFF. Full variable domain (missing parts from reference TRBV7-9 and TRBJ2-1): DTGVSQNPRHKITKRGQNVTFRCDPISEHNRLYWYRQTLGQGPEFLTYFQNEAQLEKSRLLSDRFSAERPKGSFSTLEIQRTEQGDSAMYLCASSDRDRGLYNEQFFGPGTRLTVL.

The J gene is TRBJ2-1, the V gene TRBV27; 12 bases are shared with TRBD2. The CDR3 runs to 15 residues. Germline V gene sequence: CDR1 MNHEY, CDR2 SMNVEV (reference sequence). Germline trimming cut 1 base from V and 7 bases from J; bases unmatched to any gene: 2. CDR3 in DNA: TGTGCCAGCAGTTTATGGGGACTAGCGGGTAATGAGCAGTTCTTC. Protein sequence: CASSLWGLAGNEQFF.

V and J are TRBV4-3 and TRBJ2-7, with D possibly matching TRBD2 (5 bases). Looked up from germline, CDR1 is LGHNA and CDR2 is YSLEER. This CDR3 is built from 15 residues. Trimming left V 0 bases short and J 3 bases short, with 12 bases between. In DNA, the CDR3 is TGCGCCAGCAGCCAAGATAAGGACTCCTACTACGAGCAGTACTTC. Amino acid sequence: CASSQDKDSYYEQYF.

This clone came up once. V gene TRBV4-1 combines with J gene TRBJ2-2, with TRBD2 matching over 10 bases. The CDR3 extends over 16 amino acids. CDR1 and CDR2 from the germline V gene are MGHRA and YSYEKL. V was clipped by 4 bases and J by 5 bases; unmatched bases: 7. The CDR3 DNA follows: TGCGCCAGCAGCCCAGAGCGGGAGGGCCCGACCGGGGAGCTGTTTTTT. This sequence encodes CASSPEREGPTGELFF.

The rearrangement joins TRBV19 to TRBJ1-3; tentative D call: TRBD1 (6 bases). The CDR3 is 16 residues long. V was trimmed by 4 bases and J by 0 bases, leaving 13 bases between them. Germline CDR1 LNHDA, CDR2 SQIVND (reference sequence). CDR3 protein: CASSKGQTPSGNTIYF. CDR3 in DNA: TGTGCCAGTAGTAAAGGACAGACTCCCTCTGGAAACACCATATATTTT.

This CDR3 is CASSSMMDSGNTIYF. The CDR3 nucleotides are TGCGCCAGCAGCTCGATGATGGACAGTGGAAACACCATATATTTT. V gene TRBV5-1 combines with J gene TRBJ1-3; D might be TRBD1 (6 bases). The CDR3 has 15 residues. Germline CDR1 reads SGHRS; CDR2 reads YFSETQ. V was pared by 3 bases and J by 3 bases, with 13 bases between.

The V call is TRBV6-5, the J call TRBJ1-2; D gene unclear. Trimming removed 10 bases from V and 8 bases from J, with 14 bases in between. The V gene's germline CDR1 is MNHEY and CDR2 SVGAGI. The CDR3 loop spans 11 amino acids. Written as DNA, the CDR3 is TGTGCCACTGATAGCTATGGCGGCTACACCTTC. Translated: CATDSYGGYTF.

The V and J genes are TRBV7-9 and TRBJ1-6, with D tentatively TRBD1 (5 bases). Germline CDR1 and CDR2: SEHNR and FQNEAQ (reference sequence). This CDR3 is 14 amino acids long. Deletions cut 5 bases from V and 7 bases from J, with 12 bases between. The CDR3 nucleotides read TGTGCCAGCAGCCGAGACAGCCCCAATTCACCCCTCCACTTT. Encoded protein: CASSRDSPNSPLHF.

This chain links TRBV6-5 with TRBJ1-1; TRBD1 matches at 9 bases. Germline V gene lookup returns CDR1 MNHEY and CDR2 SVGAGI. V gave up 5 bases and J gave up 4 bases; unmatched junction bases: 8. This CDR3 has 15 residues. The CDR3 coding sequence is TGTGCCAGCAGTCAATCGGACAGGGGCGGCACTGAAGCTTTCTTT. Encoded protein: CASSQSDRGGTEAFF.

The CDR3 spells CASSLATGFEKLFF. Here the CDR3 DNA reads TGTGCCAGTAGCTTAGCGACGGGTTTTGAAAAACTGTTTTTT. J is TRBJ1-4 and V is TRBV19; unclear D gene. The CDR3 loop spans 14 amino acids. Germline-derived CDR1 and CDR2 are LNHDA and SQIVND (reference sequence). Trimming cost V 6 bases and J 7 bases, with 15 bases left between them.

The chain joins TRBV4-3 to TRBJ1-2; 12 nucleotides align to TRBD1. Trimming took 1 base from V and 8 from J; bases not matched to a gene: 14. The CDR3 length is 18 residues. Germline V gene data show CDR1 as LGHNA and CDR2 as YSLEER. The CDR3 DNA reads TGCGCCAGCAGCCAAGTCGGGACCGGGACAGGGGGCGCCGGGGGCTACACCTTC. Amino acids: CASSQVGTGTGGAGGYTF.

In this sample, this clone turned up a few times. This sequence joins TRBV21-1 and TRBJ2-5; TRBD1, the table's D call, lacks a check against the DNA. TRBV21-1 is classified as a pseudogene. This CDR3 has 17 amino acids. The CDR3 reads CASSKAGDRVGTKTQYF. The CDR3 bases are TGTGCCAGCAGCAAAGCGGGGGACAGGGTAGGTACAAAGACCCAGTACTTC.

The genes are TRBV4-1 and TRBJ2-3, with D uncertain. This CDR3 is built from 16 residues. Germline lookup yields CDR1 MGHRA and CDR2 YSYEKL. V lost 1 base and J lost 6, with 17 bases in between. The CDR3 protein is CASSQASTASSDTQYF. The DNA of the CDR3 is TGCGCCAGCAGCCAAGCTTCTACAGCTTCAAGTGATACGCAGTATTTT.

This chain links TRBV15 with TRBJ1-1, with TRBD1 as a possible D gene (5 bases). Germline assignment: CDR1 LNHNV and CDR2 YYDKDF (reference sequence). V was shortened by 3 bases and J by 1 base, with 6 bases between the two germline ends. The CDR3 is 13 amino acids. The CDR3 DNA is TGTGCCACCAGCAGGGACAAGAACACTGAAGCTTTCTTT. Translating it yields CATSRDKNTEAFF.

V is TRBV7-3 and J is TRBJ2-7; D perhaps matches TRBD1 (6 bases). The CDR3 totals 13 residues. Germline values: CDR1 SGHTA, CDR2 FQGTGA. V lost 4 bases, J lost 5 bases, and 12 bases lay in between. CDR3 nucleotide sequence: TGTGCCAGCAGCTCCCTGGACAGACACGAGCAGTACTTC. Translation gives CASSSLDRHEQYF. Full variable domain (remainder filled in from reference TRBV7-3 and TRBJ2-7): GAGVSQTPSNKVTEKGKYVELRCDPISGHTALYWYRQSLGQGPEFLIYFQGTGAADDSGLPNDRFFAVRPEGSVSTLKIQRTERGDSAVYLCASSSLDRHEQYFGPGTRLTVT.

The chain recombines TRBV9 with TRBJ1-2; D is perhaps TRBD1 (5 bases). Trimming removed 3 bases from V and 3 bases from J, with 12 bases in between. CDR3 length: 14 residues. Per germline, CDR1 SGDLS and CDR2 YYNGEE. In DNA form, the CDR3 reads TGTGCCAGCAGCGCCAATACAGGATACTATGGCTACACCTTC. Translated, it gives CASSANTGYYGYTF.

This clone was recorded once. The chain has TRBV29-1 and TRBJ2-1, with D uncertain. Germline-derived CDR1 and CDR2 are SQVTM and ANQGSEA. The CDR3 loop spans 16 amino acids. V lost 0 bases, J lost 2 bases, and 14 bases lay in between. The CDR3 bases are TGCAGCGTTGAAGATGGCCCCAGTATCGCCTACAATGAGCAGTTCTTC. This translates into CSVEDGPSIAYNEQFF.

The rearrangement uses TRBV11-3 and TRBJ2-7; D is possibly TRBD1 (7 bases). Trimming took off 4 bases at V and 5 bases at J, with 18 bases between the two ends. This CDR3 is 15 amino acids long. Germline CDR1 SGHNT, CDR2 YENEEA. The CDR3 loop reads CASSSRTTRGHEQYF. CDR3 sequence (DNA): TGTGCCAGCAGCTCCCGAACGACTAGGGGGCACGAGCAGTACTTC.

The J gene is TRBJ2-7, the V gene TRBV11-2, with 9 bases matching TRBD1. Unmatched junction bases numbered 4, after V lost 1 base and J lost 3 bases. Germline V CDR1 and CDR2: SGHAT, FQNNGV. CDR3 length equals 15 residues. CDR3 region: CASSLAPGQGYEQYF. DNA for the CDR3: TGTGCCAGCAGCTTAGCTCCGGGACAGGGCTACGAGCAGTACTTC.